The text below deals with one T cell receptor (beta chain). Other DNA sequences in the sample encode the same CDR3. The record originates from a study of blood T cell repertoires in COVID-19. On the study more broadly: COVID-19 samples collected from the United States, Italy and Spain covered acute and convalescent phases.

The junction had 0 bases not matched to a gene; V was cut back by 1 base and J by 5 bases. Germline lookup yields CDR1 SGHAT and CDR2 FQNNGV. This CDR3 has 13 residues. Original analysis: Researchers report that nucleated cell counts were estimated from reference gene primer amplification. Clones were sequenced by immunoSEQ multiplex PCR, and TCRdb holds only the in-frame ones, with some missing. The DNA gave D and trimming, while V, J and clone size come from that table. The table lists about 160,000 clones, about nine tenths of them singletons, with 15% to 20% in the top ten. V and J are TRBV11-2 and TRBJ1-2; 8 nucleotides line up with TRBD1. The sample was peripheral blood. The receptor was derived from a man between 60 and 70 years old with active or convalescent COVID-19. In DNA form, the CDR3 reads TGTGCCAGCAGCTTAGGACAGGGGTATGGCTACACCTTC. It is translated as CASSLGQGYGYTF.